The rows below give T cell receptor beta chains drawn from one sample of a study of Ad26.COV2.S vaccination and SARS-CoV-2 variants. The data were produced by immunoSEQ multiplex PCR, yet TCRdb's version contains in-frame clones alone and is incomplete. The data show 450,000 to 550,000 clones, 80% to 90% seen once. The sample in question was peripheral blood, obtained in a trial of Ad26.COV2.S vaccine versus placebo. The receptors derive from a person between 18 and 65 years old who received the Ad26.COV2.S COVID-19 vaccine or a placebo. Each CDR3 is given without its conserved first and last residue. Fields, in order: V gene, CDR3 protein.

V gene: TRBV6-2/TRBV6-3
CDR3 protein: ASSLAGGRGYT

V gene: TRBV5-1
CDR3 protein: ASSFDRGSNSPLH

V gene: TRBV4-3
CDR3 protein: ASSPAWGGYEQY

V gene: TRBV7-7
CDR3 protein: ASSQSGGGADTQY

V gene: TRBV27
CDR3 protein: ASSSYREQPQH

V gene: TRBV5-6
CDR3 protein: ASSLGLGTFNEKLF

V gene: TRBV7-2
CDR3 protein: ASSLGRNYGYT

V gene: TRBV5-1
CDR3 protein: ASSIQSLETQY

V gene: TRBV5-4
CDR3 protein: ASSFDRSYEQY

V gene: TRBV4-1
CDR3 protein: ASSQRSGGTDTQY

V gene: TRBV13
CDR3 protein: ASSIRDTERAF

V gene: TRBV10-3
CDR3 protein: AISEYAGAADEQF

V gene: TRBV6-6
CDR3 protein: ASNDRFGDTQY

V gene: TRBV6-2/TRBV6-3
CDR3 protein: ASSYAWTSGGLATQY